This T cell receptor beta chain is drawn from a study of CD8 T cells in Susac syndrome. Sequencing targeted TCR beta in T cells from blood (CD8+ and CD4+). It was with random hexamers that roughly 0.45 to 1 ug RNA was reverse transcribed. By means of immunoSEQ multiplex PCR, TCR beta CDR3 spanning 54 Vbeta and 13 Jbeta underwent amplification. TCRdb used MiXCR to reprocess the immunoSEQ multiplex PCR reads, holding one entry per CDR3 protein. The data show 250,000 to 300,000 distinct CDR3 sequences, more than 75% seen once. Germline lookup yields CDR1 MNHEY and CDR2 SVGAGI. The V gene lost 2 bases and the J gene lost 3 bases, with 14 bases spanning the gap. This CDR3 is built from 16 residues.

This clonotype was sampled from a human donor with multiple sclerosis. This rearrangement joins TRBV6-5 to TRBJ2-4; perhaps TRBD1 as D (6 bases). The sample consisted of CD8+ T cells from PBMCs. The CDR3 DNA is TGTGCCAGCAGTTACGACAGGCGCCCTCACAAAAACATTCAGTACTTC. This gives the protein CASSYDRRPHKNIQYF.